A selection of T cell receptor beta chains follows, all from one sample in a study of metastatic and nonmetastatic thyroid tumors. MiXCR was used by TCRdb to re-call the PCR reads. The sample lists tens of thousands of clones; about 4.2% were seen once. The specimen sequenced was blood. The receptor set was obtained from a female donor with papillary thyroid cancer or a benign thyroid nodule (not recorded which). Some clones in this sample may be carry-over from other donors' samples. The CDR3 runs from the conserved cysteine through the conserved F or W. D genes are given only for firm matches. Size tells how often a clone was seen (once, few, many) or the class of an expanded clone, and some rows leave it out.

clone_size j_call d_call v_call cdr3_nt cdr3_aa
many TRBJ2-5 NA TRBV20-1 TGCAGTGCTAGATACGGGGACCCCCAAGAGACCCAGTACTTC CSARYGDPQETQYF
many TRBJ1-1 NA TRBV10-3 TGTGCCATCAGTGATTACGGCAGGGACTTAGGAACTGAAGCTTTCTTT CAISDYGRDLGTEAFF
many TRBJ2-1 TRBD2 TRBV5-1 TGCGCCAGCAATGGGGCAGGGGGACTAGCGGGAGGTAGCTCCTACAATGAGCAGTTCTTC CASNGAGGLAGGSSYNEQFF
NA TRBJ2-3 TRBD2 TRBV12-3/TRBV12-4 TGTGCCAGCAGAGTCGTGGCCGGGCTAGCGGGAAGCACAGATACGCAGTATTTT CASRVVAGLAGSTDTQYF
NA TRBJ1-4 NA TRBV27 TGTGCCAGCAGTTTCCGTGGGTGGGGAGGGCGAAAACTGTTTTTT CASSFRGWGGRKLFF
many TRBJ2-7 NA TRBV6-1 TGTGCCAGCCGTGACCTCTACGAGCAGTACTTC CASRDLYEQYF
few TRBJ2-3 TRBD2 TRBV18 TGTGCCAGCTCACCGGGGGAGGGAGATACGCAGTATTTT CASSPGEGDTQYF
many TRBJ1-5 TRBD1 TRBV9 TGTGCCAGCAGCGTAGGCGGACAGGATAATGAGCCCCAGCATTTT CASSVGGQDNEPQHF
few TRBJ2-1 TRBD2 TRBV28 TGTGCCAGCATCTGGTCTAGCGGCTACAATGAGCAGTTCTTC CASIWSSGYNEQFF
few TRBJ1-5 NA TRBV6-2/TRBV6-3 TGTGCCAGCAGTTACAAGGGTCAGCCCCAGCATTTT CASSYKGQPQHF
NA TRBJ2-5 NA TRBV20-1 TGCAGAGCTGGGCTTGGGTCCGAGACCCATTACTTC CRAGLGSETHYF
many TRBJ2-5 NA TRBV6-6 TGTGCCAGCAGTTACTTTTCTAATCAAGAGACCCAGTACTTC CASSYFSNQETQYF
many TRBJ1-5 NA TRBV12-3/TRBV12-4 TGTGCCAGCAGTTTAGGCCGGGATCAGCCCCAGCATTTT CASSLGRDQPQHF
many TRBJ1-2 NA TRBV10-3 TGTGCCATCAGTCTCCAAGCCGGGACCCCGGGTACCTTC CAISLQAGTPGTF
many TRBJ1-6 TRBD1 TRBV9 TGTGCCAGCAGCGTAGGGGGTTGGGACAGGAACGATTCACCCCTCCACTTT CASSVGGWDRNDSPLHF
many TRBJ2-7 NA TRBV20-1 TGCAGTGCTACTCAGACCGGCTACGAGCAGTACTTC CSATQTGYEQYF
many TRBJ1-5 TRBD1 TRBV2 TGTGCCAGCAGGGGACAGGTGAATCAGCCCCAGCATTTT CASRGQVNQPQHF
many TRBJ2-3 TRBD2 TRBV10-3 TGTGCCATCAGAGGACTAGCGCACCTAGATACGCAGTGTTTT CAIRGLAHLDTQCF
many TRBJ2-7 NA TRBV11-3 TGTGCCAGCAGCTCGATTATAAATCCCTACGAGCAGTACTTC CASSSIINPYEQYF
few TRBJ2-1 TRBD2 TRBV11-3 TGTGCCAGCACCATTAGGGGAGGGACCAACAATGAGAAGTTCTTC CASTIRGGTNNEKFF
many TRBJ2-1 NA TRBV27 TGTGCCAGCAAAAAGGGGGTTCTCTACAATGAGCAGTTCTTC CASKKGVLYNEQFF
many TRBJ2-5 NA TRBV7-9 TGTGCCAGCAGTACCCTTACGGCGCGGGGACTGGGAGAGACCCAGTACTTC CASSTLTARGLGETQYF
few TRBJ2-7 TRBD2 TRBV5-1 TGCGCCAGCTCTCTAGCGGGCCCTTACAACGAGCAGTACTTC CASSLAGPYNEQYF
NA TRBJ2-7 TRBD1 TRBV6-5 TGTGCCAGCAGTTCTCCGACAGGGGGCCTCTCCTACGAGCAGTACTTC CASSSPTGGLSYEQYF
many TRBJ2-3 NA TRBV7-9 TGTGCCAGCAGCCCGCCCGAAGGGGAGGAGGCAGATACGCAGTATTTT CASSPPEGEEADTQYF
NA TRBJ2-1 NA TRBV6-1 TGTGCCAGCGACCTAGGAAGCTACAATGAGCAATTCTTC CASDLGSYNEQFF
many TRBJ2-5 NA TRBV30 TGTGCCTGGAGTGGAGGGGCCCAAGAGACCCAGTACTTC CAWSGGAQETQYF
few TRBJ1-2 NA TRBV6-2/TRBV6-3 TGTGCCAGCAGTTACTCATCCGATGGTGGGTTTAACTATGGCTACACCTTC CASSYSSDGGFNYGYTF
many TRBJ2-7 TRBD2 TRBV4-2 TGTGCCAGCAGCCAGGAGGGACTAGCGGGGAACTACGAGCAGTACTTC CASSQEGLAGNYEQYF
many TRBJ1-6 NA TRBV30 TGTGCCTGGAGTGTATATCTAACGACGGATTCACCCCTCCACTTT CAWSVYLTTDSPLHF
many TRBJ2-1 NA TRBV2 TGTGCCAGCAATCGGTTGCCAGGGAATGAGCAGTTCTTC CASNRLPGNEQFF